This T cell receptor beta chain was sequenced during a study of T cells in localized non-small cell lung cancer (dated by TCRdb to between 2020 and 2021). General notes on the study: The study analyzed T cell repertoires of approximately 240 early-stage NSCLC patients, comparing tumors and uninvolved tumor-adjacent lungs. Of the NSCLC patients, roughly 130 were male and approximately 110 were female, and the mean age was about 69 years. The cohort consisted of 236 treatment-naive NSCLC patients whose localized lung tumors had been resected. Results the study describes overall, beyond this receptor: A median of roughly 50 of the top 100 tumor clones turned up in the paired uninvolved adjacent lung, and some 28 of those clones also ranked among the top 100 of that same adjacent lung. Because of the exploratory design, TCR variables were selected using unadjusted p-values without false-discovery rate correction. Because multi-region sequencing of the tumors was not done, intratumor heterogeneity could not be ruled out. Higher blood T cell density associated with longer overall survival, while higher adjacent-lung clonality associated with shorter survival. The highest T cell clonality was observed in uninvolved tumor-adjacent lung, where clonality exceeded that of tumor, suggesting that antigenic responses were more focused in uninvolved tumor-adjacent lung.

At diagnosis, peripheral blood, uninvolved tumor-adjacent lung and tumor were collected and were preserved as a mix of fresh-frozen and FFPE material. For TCR repertoire profiling, blood samples were analyzed as peripheral blood mononuclear cells. The immunoSEQ Assay was used to sequence TCR beta CDR3 regions from DNA. As for the original processing: To compute T cell density, TCR beta template counts were normalized to usable DNA, which was estimated by amplifying housekeeping genes. Richness was estimated with the preseqR package, extrapolating to 400,000 templates for PBMC samples and 120,000 templates for tissue samples. Clonality was defined as one minus Pielou's evenness. Differential abundance testing on productive amino-acid clonotypes, with a minimum total count of 5 and an alpha of 0.1, was used to identify tissue-enriched TCRs. The Jaccard Index and the Morisita Overlap Index were used to measure repertoire overlap between compartments. GLIPH grouped TCR beta CDR3s together with public tetramer-defined viral CDR3s, and a viral motif had to include at least three viral sequences and show V-gene enrichment. TCRdb's version of the immuneACCESS table is confined to in-frame rearrangements and falls short of the full clone set. An unresolved V gene accounts for under half of the shortfall where checked; the remainder is of unknown origin. The V and J calls and the clone size are those of that table, but D and trimming were determined from the DNA. The sample has about 40,000 clones on record, around 87% of them singletons. Together, the top ten hold around 3.8% of the sample.

Details on this clone: Its target antigen remains unknown. There are no base qualities to consult, and no much larger clone falls within one base.

The CDR3 holds 15 amino acids from the cysteine to the phenylalanine. Only the CDR3 region is kept as DNA, spanning 45 bases read in frame from base 1. V is pruned by 5 bases and J by 0 bases, leaving 4 bases of the junction without a gene match. Taken from the germline V gene (reference sequence), the CDR1 and CDR2 loops are LNHDA and SQIVND. The chain uses TRBV19 and TRBJ2-3; 8 nucleotides in the junction match TRBD2. This receptor was taken from a man aged 18 to 49 with stage I lung adenocarcinoma. The sample in question was peripheral blood, obtained before any cancer treatment. Here the CDR3 is given as CASSPQRGSTDTQYF. The nucleotide sequence is given as TGTGCCAGTAGTCCCCAGCGGGGGAGCACAGATACGCAGTATTTT.